This T cell receptor (beta chain) was retrieved from a study of blood T cells in healthy people across ages (dated by TCRdb to about 2015). As for the study more broadly: Template switching captured roughly one uniquely barcoded TCR beta cDNA molecule per two T cells in model experiments. Age-related changes in TCR beta repertoire diversity were measured in the study by deep sequencing normalized with unique cDNA molecular identifiers. The donors were divided into four age groups: young (average approximately 17 years), middle-aged (approximately 39), aged (approximately 64) and long-lived (roughly 82). To avoid experimental bias, donors of different ages were distributed randomly across sequencing lanes. Using the same blood draw, the study looked at two additional independent replicas of 1 million unique cDNA reads for two donors, one aged 18 to 30 and the other aged 80 or older.

The library was produced with 5' RACE. Instrument used: Illumina HiSeq 2500. The second PCR ran for about 7 to 11 cycles and used a J-beta primer mix along with a sample-barcoded 5' primer. A template-switch 5' adaptor carrying 12 random nucleotides introduced a unique molecular identifier onto each TCR beta cDNA molecule. Each sample yielded at least 3 million CDR3-containing paired-end reads. First-strand cDNA synthesis was performed from all RNA using the Mint cDNA synthesis kit, with priming by a TRBC-specific oligonucleotide. Following uracil-DNA glycosylase treatment, all cDNA underwent a first 18-cycle PCR with the universal primers M1SS and BC2_uni_R. Processing in the source paper ran as follows. Each sample was normalized by randomly selecting 1 million high-quality reads, each carrying a distinct molecular identifier. Instead of being binned into consensus sequences, reads that shared molecular identifiers were thrown out. MiTCR, set to a Q25 quality threshold and the strictest error-elimination algorithm, was used for CDR3 identification, clonotype clustering and error correction. Lower-bound total TCR beta diversity was estimated with a nonparametric unseen species model using Euler transformation. TCRdb itself trimmed the public reads at Q25 with fastp, ran MiXCR and retained productive beta chains. Identical CDR3 proteins give one entry, which carries the most common genes and DNA. What appears here as the V and J calls and clone size reflects TCRdb's work, not the paper's. This sample comprises about 680,000 distinct CDR3 sequences, around 49% of them detected only once. Clones ranked in the top ten supply approximately 32% of the sample.

On the study overall, not on this receptor specifically: Observed TCR beta diversity per million T cells fell roughly linearly with age, and a significant reduction was already apparent by age roughly 40. Because donor CMV infection status was unknown, age-related changes in expanded clonotypes were potentially confounded. Compared with the aged group, the long-lived group had more naive CD4+ T cells, fewer expanded clones and increased TCR diversity, a pattern suggesting age selection. Bulk unsorted PBMC profiling prevented conclusive comparison of naive and antigen-experienced compartments. Total diversity estimates from one million sequenced T cells were considered lower bounds and underestimates. The percentage of naive T cells measured by flow cytometry correlated strongly with observed TCR beta diversity.

This clonotype was counted ten times or more. Its antigen remains undetermined. The record has no base qualities; no much larger clone is one base away. Donors were a few dozen systemically healthy Caucasian individuals from Russia aged about 6 to 100 years. Each donor gave 8 to 10 milliliters of peripheral blood, drawn into EDTA-treated Vacutainer tubes. Ficoll-Paque density-gradient centrifugation was used to isolate PBMCs, with at least 6 million per sample. Total RNA was extracted from PBMCs with Trizol reagent, with at least 5 micrograms obtained per sample. For every donor, an aliquot of PBMCs went through flow cytometry to measure the percentages of naive CD45RAhigh/CD27high T cells. Unmatched junction bases come to 3, with V trimmed by 5 bases and J by 2 bases. Spanning cysteine to phenylalanine, the CDR3 consists of 13 amino acids. The sequence is cut down to CDR3 DNA, 39 bases in frame from base 1.

The receptor comes from a woman in her sixties in good health. This chain joins TRBV12-3 or TRBV12-4 to TRBJ2-7, and TRBD2 aligns with 7 junction nucleotides. The sample consisted of blood. The CDR3 region: CASSLGLAYEQYF. The DNA sequence is as follows: TGTGCCAGCAGTCTCGGACTAGCCTACGAGCAGTACTTC.